This is a list of T cell receptor beta chains from one sample in a study of shared clonotypes between healthy human individuals. Sequenced by immunoSEQ multiplex PCR; TCRdb stores in-frame clones only, minus some. The repertoire holds just over 2,000,000 clones, roughly 94% seen once, with roughly 0.13% in the top ten. Sequencing input: naive CD4+ T cells sorted from blood. Receptors originate from a man between 18 and 35 years old in good health. The conserved cysteine and the conserved F or W are not part of the CDR3 here. Fields, in order: J gene, V gene, D gene, CDR3 protein. The D gene is left open where the match is weak.

J gene: TRBJ1-2
V gene: TRBV2
D gene: .
CDR3 protein: ASGARTEANYGYT

J gene: TRBJ2-7
V gene: TRBV9
D gene: TRBD2
CDR3 protein: ASSVDGTSGTGSY

J gene: TRBJ1-4
V gene: TRBV14
D gene: TRBD1
CDR3 protein: ASSLAGTGNEKLF

J gene: TRBJ1-4
V gene: TRBV19
D gene: TRBD1
CDR3 protein: ASSSGGGANEKLF

J gene: TRBJ2-3
V gene: TRBV4-1
D gene: .
CDR3 protein: ASSQVHPVDTQY

J gene: TRBJ2-7
V gene: TRBV5-1
D gene: .
CDR3 protein: ASSLVEYEQY

J gene: TRBJ2-3
V gene: TRBV25-1
D gene: .
CDR3 protein: ASSDGGPDTQY

J gene: TRBJ2-3
V gene: TRBV9
D gene: TRBD1
CDR3 protein: ASSSGPTGGRTDTQY

J gene: TRBJ1-5
V gene: TRBV5-8
D gene: TRBD1
CDR3 protein: ASSLGLTGGQPQH

J gene: TRBJ2-2
V gene: TRBV10-2
D gene: TRBD2
CDR3 protein: ASRLAGIGELF

J gene: TRBJ2-7
V gene: TRBV2
D gene: .
CDR3 protein: ASSVSAYEQY

J gene: TRBJ1-1
V gene: TRBV5-1
D gene: TRBD1
CDR3 protein: ASSLTGGPNTEAF

J gene: TRBJ1-1
V gene: TRBV14
D gene: .
CDR3 protein: ASSQEKRGTEAF

J gene: TRBJ1-4
V gene: TRBV11-2
D gene: .
CDR3 protein: ASSLVGRPMSNEKLF

J gene: TRBJ1-1
V gene: TRBV19
D gene: TRBD1
CDR3 protein: ASSPNDRDVTEAF

J gene: TRBJ2-4
V gene: TRBV19
D gene: TRBD1
CDR3 protein: ASSTWSGGSDIQY

J gene: TRBJ2-7
V gene: TRBV29-1
D gene: .
CDR3 protein: SVEGGPFMGNEQY

J gene: TRBJ1-6
V gene: TRBV2
D gene: .
CDR3 protein: ASSPLMNSPLH

J gene: TRBJ1-3
V gene: TRBV5-4
D gene: .
CDR3 protein: ASTLGAGEVSGNTIY

J gene: TRBJ2-2
V gene: TRBV6-6
D gene: .
CDR3 protein: ASRGGGGELF

J gene: TRBJ2-2
V gene: TRBV5-1
D gene: .
CDR3 protein: ASRRSITNTGELF

J gene: TRBJ2-7
V gene: TRBV15
D gene: TRBD1
CDR3 protein: ATSRDRFQGAYEQY

J gene: TRBJ2-1
V gene: TRBV7-2
D gene: TRBD2
CDR3 protein: ASSRKTSVYNEQF

J gene: TRBJ2-2
V gene: TRBV4-3
D gene: .
CDR3 protein: ASSQGPISSNTGELF

J gene: TRBJ1-1
V gene: TRBV5-1
D gene: .
CDR3 protein: ASSLPGLRPEAF

J gene: TRBJ2-7
V gene: TRBV4-1
D gene: .
CDR3 protein: ASSQDLGKIDEQY

J gene: TRBJ2-7
V gene: TRBV4-3
D gene: .
CDR3 protein: ASSQDHGGQKY

J gene: TRBJ1-1
V gene: TRBV10-1
D gene: TRBD1
CDR3 protein: ASTGQGGTEAF

J gene: TRBJ2-7
V gene: TRBV6-6
D gene: .
CDR3 protein: ASRGGQNSYEQY

J gene: TRBJ1-4
V gene: TRBV19
D gene: .
CDR3 protein: ASSIRYRSPGEKLF

J gene: TRBJ2-7
V gene: TRBV28
D gene: .
CDR3 protein: ASSPAVGGMYEQY

J gene: TRBJ1-2
V gene: TRBV4-1
D gene: .
CDR3 protein: ASSQDSQGFYGYT

J gene: TRBJ2-1
V gene: TRBV7-3
D gene: .
CDR3 protein: ASSPAKALSYNEQF

J gene: TRBJ1-2
V gene: TRBV5-4
D gene: .
CDR3 protein: ASSLGRGYGYT

J gene: TRBJ1-2
V gene: TRBV25-1
D gene: .
CDR3 protein: ASSEKQEGAYGYT

J gene: TRBJ2-3
V gene: TRBV4-1
D gene: .
CDR3 protein: ASSPFGRNVGTDTQY

J gene: TRBJ2-7
V gene: TRBV19
D gene: TRBD1
CDR3 protein: ASSVTGGSEQY

J gene: TRBJ2-1
V gene: TRBV7-2
D gene: .
CDR3 protein: ASSLGPLLYNEQF

J gene: TRBJ2-7
V gene: TRBV14
D gene: TRBD1
CDR3 protein: ASSRTGVPYEQY

J gene: TRBJ1-6
V gene: TRBV7-9
D gene: .
CDR3 protein: ASSSLTSSSYNSPLH

J gene: TRBJ2-7
V gene: TRBV5-1
D gene: TRBD1
CDR3 protein: ASSLGRNDRGAYEQY

J gene: TRBJ2-2
V gene: TRBV27
D gene: TRBD2
CDR3 protein: ASTQGPGRANTGELF

J gene: TRBJ2-2
V gene: TRBV5-4
D gene: TRBD2
CDR3 protein: ASSLPATGGTGELF

J gene: TRBJ2-7
V gene: TRBV5-4
D gene: TRBD1
CDR3 protein: ASTRRDSHYEQY

J gene: TRBJ1-5
V gene: TRBV28
D gene: .
CDR3 protein: ASRQGRNQPQH

J gene: TRBJ2-5
V gene: TRBV10-3
D gene: TRBD2
CDR3 protein: AISERGSGGGETQY

J gene: TRBJ2-7
V gene: TRBV29-1
D gene: TRBD1
CDR3 protein: SVESVGTGNLYEQY

J gene: TRBJ1-1
V gene: TRBV15
D gene: TRBD1
CDR3 protein: ATSRDVGDRNTEAF